This is a list of T cell receptor beta chains from one sample in a study of long-term antiretroviral therapy in people with HIV. The data were produced by immunoSEQ multiplex PCR, yet TCRdb's version contains in-frame clones alone and is incomplete. Found here are about 8,600 clones, 75% to 80% of them singletons; the top ten hold 20% to 25%. The material sequenced was unsorted PBMCs, taken 0.6 years before starting antiretroviral therapy. The receptors derive from a man aged 35 to 55 with HIV. The CDR3 runs from the conserved cysteine through the conserved F or W. The D gene is left open where the match is weak. Some rows mark clone size as missing; the rest say once, few, many or name a class of expanded clone.

d_call,j_call,v_call,clone_size,cdr3_aa,cdr3_nt
NA,TRBJ1-1,TRBV5-1,NA,CASSLGAGAHTEAFF,TGCGCCAGCAGCTTGGGAGCAGGAGCACACACTGAAGCTTTCTTT
TRBD1,TRBJ2-7,TRBV7-9,NA,CASSRDRIYYEQYF,TGTGCCAGCAGCCGGGACAGGATCTACTACGAGCAGTACTTC
NA,TRBJ2-1,TRBV7-9,NA,CASSFTPRGDEQFF,TGTGCCAGCAGCTTCACACCCAGGGGCGATGAGCAGTTCTTC
NA,TRBJ1-2,TRBV10-3,once,CAISGSGEYGYTF,TGTGCCATCAGTGGGTCAGGGGAATATGGCTACACCTTC
NA,TRBJ2-7,TRBV6-1,NA,CASSEKGRGGEQYF,TGTGCCAGCAGTGAAAAAGGCAGGGGAGGCGAGCAGTACTTC
NA,TRBJ2-3,TRBV2,NA,CASRRGLADTQYF,TGTGCCAGCAGGAGGGGTTTAGCAGATACGCAGTATTTT
TRBD2,TRBJ2-2,TRBV5-4,NA,CASSSGVASGGPNTGELFF,TGTGCCAGCAGCTCCGGGGTGGCTAGCGGGGGACCGAACACCGGGGAGCTGTTTTTT
NA,TRBJ2-7,TRBV5-1,NA,CASSLRGAYEQYF,TGCGCCAGCAGCTTGAGGGGGGCCTACGAGCAGTACTTC
NA,TRBJ2-5,TRBV6-5,NA,CASSPSGIKETQYF,TGTGCCAGCAGTCCCTCGGGGATCAAAGAGACCCAGTACTTC
NA,TRBJ2-2,TRBV13,NA,CASSFQGLPGELFF,TGTGCCAGCAGCTTCCAGGGGTTACCCGGGGAGCTGTTTTTT
NA,TRBJ1-1,TRBV11-2,NA,CASSLAGTTEAFF,TGTGCCAGCAGCTTAGCAGGGACCACTGAAGCTTTCTTT
NA,TRBJ1-1,TRBV27,NA,CASSPLFGTVREAFF,TGTGCCAGCAGTCCGTTGTTCGGGACGGTTCGGGAAGCTTTCTTT
NA,TRBJ2-3,TRBV5-1,few,CASSYWQGTDTQYF,TGCGCCAGCAGCTATTGGCAGGGGACAGATACGCAGTATTTT
TRBD1,TRBJ1-1,TRBV7-9,once,CASSLLGQGIFVNTEAFF,TGTGCCAGCAGCTTACTGGGACAGGGAATCTTTGTGAACACTGAAGCTTTCTTT
NA,TRBJ2-1,TRBV19,few,CASSIVAGAYNEQFF,TGTGCCAGTAGTATAGTCGCAGGGGCCTACAATGAGCAGTTCTTC
NA,TRBJ2-2,TRBV2,NA,CASGRDPTGELFF,TGTGCCAGCGGCCGGGACCCCACCGGGGAGCTGTTTTTT
NA,TRBJ1-2,TRBV6-5,NA,CASSYNGLDTF,TGTGCCAGCAGTTACAACGGACTAGACACCTTC
NA,TRBJ1-1,TRBV6-5,NA,CASRNGGIGGEAFF,TGTGCCAGCAGAAACGGGGGAATCGGAGGTGAAGCTTTCTTT